The rows below give T cell receptor beta chains drawn from one sample of a study of blood T cells in healthy people across ages. TCRdb re-called the 5' RACE reads with MiXCR, one entry per CDR3 protein. Of more than 900,000 distinct CDR3 sequences listed, 20% to 25% are singletons. The data were also submitted as part of a second study, on T cells of mothers and their children.

The sample comprised blood. These receptors were obtained from a girl aged 2 to 10 in good health. Both conserved end residues are part of each CDR3. The order of the fields is J gene, V gene, D gene, clone size, CDR3 DNA, CDR3 protein. D genes are given only for firm matches. Part of the rows lack a size; the others show once, few, many or a class for expanded clones.

J: TRBJ2-1; V: TRBV20-1; D: NA; size: few; DNA: TGCAGTGCTAGAGATTTGAGGGAGAGCGGTCCCTACAATGAGCAGTTCTTC; CDR3: CSARDLRESGPYNEQFF
J: TRBJ2-1; V: TRBV29-1; D: NA; size: few; DNA: TGCAGCGTTGAAAATACTCCGACCTTAAATCGGCAGTTCTTC; CDR3: CSVENTPTLNRQFF
J: TRBJ2-5; V: TRBV24-1; D: TRBD2; size: few; DNA: TGTGCCACCAGTGACTCGAACTGGACGCCCCAGGGGGGTAGCGGGGGTAAGACCCAGTACTTC; CDR3: CATSDSNWTPQGGSGGKTQYF
J: TRBJ2-2; V: TRBV24-1; D: NA; size: many; DNA: TGTGCCACCAGTGAGGGGAACACCGGGGAGCTGTTTTTT; CDR3: CATSEGNTGELFF
J: TRBJ2-1; V: TRBV5-1; D: TRBD2; size: few; DNA: TGCGCCAGCAGCTTGGAGGGACTAGCGGGAGTCAATGAGCAGTTCTTC; CDR3: CASSLEGLAGVNEQFF
J: TRBJ2-7; V: TRBV3-1; D: NA; size: NA; DNA: TGTGCCAGCAGCCGTCAAGAGGGCTACGAGCAGTACTTC; CDR3: CASSRQEGYEQYF
J: TRBJ2-6; V: TRBV7-8; D: NA; size: NA; DNA: TGTGCCAGCAGGCCCCCTGGGCTTTCTGGGGCCAACGTCCTGACTTTC; CDR3: CASRPPGLSGANVLTF
J: TRBJ1-2; V: TRBV20-1; D: TRBD1; size: few; DNA: TGCAGTGCCTGGGACAGGGGGATACTCAACTATGGCTACACCTTC; CDR3: CSAWDRGILNYGYTF
J: TRBJ2-7; V: TRBV7-2; D: TRBD2; size: NA; DNA: TGTGCCAGCAGCTTAGTCCATGAGCGGGGCTCGTTTTACGAGCAGTACTTC; CDR3: CASSLVHERGSFYEQYF
J: TRBJ2-1; V: TRBV7-3; D: NA; size: NA; DNA: TGTGCCAGCAGCTTAATAGAGGGGGGCCCCAAGTTCTTC; CDR3: CASSLIEGGPKFF
J: TRBJ2-6; V: TRBV4-1; D: TRBD2; size: NA; DNA: TGCGCCAGCAGCCACCTCGTGACTAGCGCCTACTCTGGGGCCAACGTCCTGACTTTC; CDR3: CASSHLVTSAYSGANVLTF
J: TRBJ1-5; V: TRBV2; D: NA; size: NA; DNA: TGTGCCAGCAGTGAAAGGGGGAAGGATCAGCCCCAGCATTTT; CDR3: CASSERGKDQPQHF
J: TRBJ2-5; V: TRBV21-1; D: NA; size: few; DNA: TGTGCCAGCAGCAAAGCGCTGGGGGCGACTAGCGGGGGACAAGAGACCCAGTACTTC; CDR3: CASSKALGATSGGQETQYF
J: TRBJ2-1; V: TRBV9; D: TRBD2; size: NA; DNA: TGTGCCAGCAGCGGGCGACTGCCGAGCGGGGAGTTATATGAGCAGTTCTTC; CDR3: CASSGRLPSGELYEQFF
J: TRBJ2-2; V: TRBV7-9; D: NA; size: NA; DNA: TGTGCCATCCCGGGGCGCCCTATTGCAGAACATTATTTCACCGGGGAGCTGTTTTTT; CDR3: CAIPGRPIAEHYFTGELFF
J: TRBJ2-3; V: TRBV29-1; D: NA; size: NA; DNA: TGCAGCGTTACATTACCCGGATCGCACTTTTCAGATACGCAGTATTTT; CDR3: CSVTLPGSHFSDTQYF
J: TRBJ2-7; V: TRBV29-1; D: NA; size: few; DNA: TGCAGCGTTCGTGTGGACCTAGCCTACGAGCAGTACTTC; CDR3: CSVRVDLAYEQYF
J: TRBJ2-7; V: TRBV2; D: NA; size: few; DNA: TGTGCCAGCAGTGAGGTCCCAGGGGACTACGAGCAGTACTTC; CDR3: CASSEVPGDYEQYF
J: TRBJ2-1; V: TRBV11-1; D: NA; size: few; DNA: TGTGCCAGCAGCTTAGTCGCAGGGAGCGAGCAGTTCTTC; CDR3: CASSLVAGSEQFF
J: TRBJ1-1; V: TRBV29-1; D: NA; size: few; DNA: TGCAGCGTTGAATTGTGGGCGACAGAGAACACTGAAGCTTTCTTT; CDR3: CSVELWATENTEAFF
J: TRBJ2-3; V: TRBV5-1; D: NA; size: few; DNA: TGCGCCAGCAGCTTGGTCGGTCAGCAAACAGATACGCAGTATTTT; CDR3: CASSLVGQQTDTQYF